This is a list of T cell receptor beta chains from one sample in a study of CD8 T cells in Susac syndrome. TCRdb re-called the immunoSEQ multiplex PCR reads through MiXCR, storing one row per CDR3 protein. The sample records roughly 190,000 distinct CDR3 sequences, roughly 90% being singletons. Source material: CD4+ T cells from PBMCs. These receptor sequences come from a human donor with Susac syndrome. CDR3s include the opening cysteine and the closing phenylalanine or tryptophan. A D gene is named only where the DNA matches it firmly. Some rows mark clone size as missing; the rest say once, few, many or name a class of expanded clone.

J,V,size,D,CDR3,DNA
TRBJ1-4,TRBV29-1,-,-,CSVESGPEKLFF,TGCAGCGTTGAGTCGGGGCCCGAAAAACTGTTTTTT
TRBJ2-1,TRBV6-5,-,TRBD1,CASKRTGPYNEQFF,TGTGCCAGCAAGAGGACAGGCCCCTACAATGAGCAGTTCTTC
TRBJ2-5,TRBV5-1,-,-,CASSLGPQQVQETQYF,TGCGCCAGCAGCTTGGGTCCCCAGCAAGTTCAAGAGACCCAGTACTTC
TRBJ2-5,TRBV4-1,-,TRBD2,CASSQGSGGAVGETQYF,TGCGCCAGCAGCCAAGGCAGCGGGGGGGCAGTGGGAGAGACCCAGTACTTC
TRBJ1-1,TRBV29-1,once,-,CSATGTQNTEAFF,TGCAGCGCTACAGGGACCCAGAACACTGAAGCTTTCTTT
TRBJ2-7,TRBV7-2,few,TRBD1,CASSRQGTAAYEQYF,TGTGCCAGCAGCCGACAGGGAACTGCGGCCTACGAGCAGTACTTC
TRBJ1-6,TRBV3-1,-,-,CASSQEGEFGSPLHF,TGTGCCAGCAGCCAAGAGGGGGAGTTTGGTTCACCCCTCCACTTT
TRBJ1-4,TRBV5-4,-,TRBD1,CATSRTGGFEKLFF,TGTGCCACCTCCCGGACAGGGGGCTTCGAAAAACTGTTTTTT
TRBJ2-1,TRBV5-6,-,-,CASSLVRGSYNEQFF,TGTGCCAGCAGCTTGGTTAGGGGCTCCTACAATGAGCAGTTCTTC
TRBJ1-1,TRBV30,-,TRBD1,CAWRQGAGAFF,TGTGCCTGGAGGCAGGGGGCCGGAGCTTTCTTT
TRBJ1-1,TRBV29-1,-,-,CSVVQSIRGTEAFF,TGCAGCGTTGTACAGTCAATACGAGGGACTGAAGCTTTCTTT
TRBJ1-2,TRBV29-1,-,-,CSVVQDYGYTF,TGCAGCGTTGTTCAGGACTATGGCTACACCTTC
TRBJ2-5,TRBV12-3/TRBV12-4,-,TRBD1,CASTKPAGGKETQYF,TGTGCCAGCACCAAACCCGCAGGGGGCAAGGAGACCCAGTACTTC
TRBJ1-2,TRBV30,-,-,CAWSVSGGYGYTF,TGTGCCTGGAGTGTGTCGGGAGGCTATGGCTACACCTTC
TRBJ2-1,TRBV4-1,-,-,CASTQGRSSYNEQFF,TGCGCCAGCACCCAAGGGAGATCATCGTACAATGAGCAGTTCTTC
TRBJ2-5,TRBV11-2,-,TRBD2,CASSVRTSVGPKETQYF,TGTGCCAGCAGCGTTAGGACTAGCGTGGGGCCAAAAGAGACCCAGTACTTC
TRBJ2-2,TRBV30,-,-,CAWSVIPTGELFF,TGTGCCTGGAGTGTGATACCCACCGGGGAGCTGTTTTTT
TRBJ2-1,TRBV6-6,-,TRBD1,CASNLGTGGYNEQFF,TGTGCCAGCAATCTCGGGACAGGGGGATACAATGAGCAGTTCTTC
TRBJ2-5,TRBV18,once,TRBD2,CASSGLAGNQETQYF,TGTGCCAGCTCAGGACTAGCGGGGAATCAAGAGACCCAGTACTTC
TRBJ1-2,TRBV7-9,-,-,CASSPTEDYGYTF,TGTGCCAGCAGCCCCACAGAGGACTATGGCTACACCTTC
TRBJ2-2,TRBV19,-,-,CASSTSGSNTGELFF,TGTGCCAGTAGTACGTCGGGGTCGAACACCGGGGAGCTGTTTTTT
TRBJ2-7,TRBV5-1,-,TRBD2,CASFTGTSGSYEQYF,TGCGCCAGCTTCACGGGGACTAGCGGGAGTTACGAGCAGTACTTC
TRBJ1-1,TRBV7-2,once,-,CASSFGPGEEAFF,-
TRBJ2-1,TRBV7-3,-,TRBD1,CASSGQAIYNEQFF,TGTGCCAGCAGTGGACAGGCCATCTACAATGAGCAGTTCTTC
TRBJ2-7,TRBV20-1,-,-,CSAPPGAGHSYEQYF,TGCAGTGCCCCTCCCGGGGCAGGTCATTCCTACGAGCAGTACTTC
TRBJ1-5,TRBV4-2,once,-,CASSQGVWQPQHF,TGTGCCAGCAGCCAAGGGGTATGGCAGCCCCAGCATTTT
TRBJ2-7,TRBV7-9,-,TRBD1,CASRPTGVREQYF,TGTGCCAGCAGACCGACAGGGGTTAGGGAGCAGTACTTC
TRBJ1-2,TRBV5-1,-,TRBD1,CASTNTMGQLGYTF,TGCGCCAGCACCAACACCATGGGACAGCTGGGCTACACCTTC
TRBJ2-3,TRBV13,-,TRBD2,CASSLSGTSGVTDTQYF,TGTGCCAGCAGCCTTAGCGGGACTAGCGGGGTAACAGATACGCAGTATTTT
TRBJ1-5,TRBV5-1,-,-,CASSLEGQRTQPQHF,TGCGCCAGCAGCTTGGAGGGCCAAAGGACTCAGCCCCAGCATTTT
TRBJ1-1,TRBV12-3/TRBV12-4,few,-,CASSLGQGATEAFF,TGTGCCAGCAGTTTAGGGCAGGGAGCCACTGAAGCTTTCTTT
TRBJ2-6,TRBV10-3,-,-,CAITGANVLTF,TGTGCCATCACTGGGGCCAACGTCCTGACTTTC
TRBJ2-7,TRBV28,-,TRBD2,CASRRGEYEQYF,TGTGCCAGCAGACGGGGGGAATACGAGCAGTACTTC
TRBJ1-4,TRBV7-9,-,TRBD1,CASRSGTGVEKLFF,TGTGCCAGCAGATCCGGGACAGGGGTTGAAAAACTGTTTTTT
TRBJ2-3,TRBV5-1,-,-,CASSWEPQGSDTQYF,TGCGCCAGCAGCTGGGAGCCCCAGGGATCAGATACGCAGTATTTT
TRBJ1-2,TRBV5-6,-,-,CASSPDDRFYGYTF,TGTGCCAGCAGCCCAGACGACAGGTTCTATGGCTACACCTTC
TRBJ1-2,TRBV6-5,-,TRBD1,CASTFSRTGGRGYTF,TGTGCCAGCACATTCTCCCGGACAGGGGGCCGCGGCTACACCTTC
TRBJ2-1,TRBV5-1,-,TRBD2,CASSEGLAGRNEQFF,TGCGCCAGCAGCGAAGGACTAGCGGGGCGGAATGAGCAGTTCTTC
TRBJ1-3,TRBV9,-,-,CASSKQVSSGNTIYF,TGTGCCAGCAGCAAACAGGTATCCTCTGGAAACACCATATATTTT
TRBJ1-4,TRBV5-6,-,-,CASSLGTAYEKLFF,TGTGCCAGCAGCTTGGGGACGGCGTATGAAAAACTGTTTTTT
TRBJ2-5,TRBV10-2,-,TRBD2,CASSGLAGLTMETQYF,TGCGCCAGCAGTGGACTAGCGGGACTAACAATGGAGACCCAGTACTTC
TRBJ2-3,TRBV24-1,-,-,CATSDSSSGRTDTQYF,TGTGCCACCAGTGACTCCAGTAGCGGACGCACAGATACGCAGTATTTT
TRBJ1-4,TRBV12-3/TRBV12-4,-,-,CASSVYVRGGPNEKLFF,TGTGCCAGCAGTGTATACGTTCGGGGGGGCCCTAATGAAAAACTGTTTTTT
TRBJ2-1,TRBV5-4,-,-,CASSSARSGNEQFF,TGTGCCAGCAGCTCCGCCCGTTCGGGGAATGAGCAGTTCTTC
TRBJ1-6,TRBV5-1,-,-,CASSLTEGLDNSPLHF,TGCGCCAGCAGCCTCACAGAGGGGTTAGATAATTCACCCCTCCACTTT
TRBJ1-5,TRBV20-1,-,-,CSARDPAGNQPQHF,TGCAGTGCTAGAGACCCGGCGGGCAATCAGCCCCAGCATTTT
TRBJ1-1,TRBV20-1,-,-,CSARDGGMNTEAFF,TGCAGTGCGAGAGACGGGGGGATGAACACTGAAGCTTTCTTT
TRBJ2-7,TRBV5-6,-,TRBD1,CASSQLGQGRSYEQYF,TGTGCCAGCAGCCAACTGGGACAGGGAAGGTCCTACGAGCAGTACTTC
TRBJ2-2,TRBV5-1,-,TRBD2,CASSRPTGGGTGELFF,TGCGCCAGCAGCCGCCCAACGGGGGGAGGCACCGGGGAGCTGTTTTTT
TRBJ2-5,TRBV29-1,-,-,CSVRSFLRETQYF,TGCAGCGTACGGTCTTTTTTAAGGGAGACCCAGTACTTC
TRBJ2-3,TRBV2,few,TRBD2,CASSQRERTDTQYF,TGTGCCAGCAGTCAGCGGGAGAGGACAGATACGCAGTATTTT
TRBJ1-5,TRBV10-3,-,TRBD1,CAISEGTGPNQPQHF,TGTGCCATCAGCGAGGGGACAGGCCCCAATCAGCCCCAGCATTTT
TRBJ1-1,TRBV20-1,-,-,CSARDPTAEAFF,TGCAGTGCTAGAGATCCTACAGCTGAAGCTTTCTTT
TRBJ1-1,TRBV14,few,-,CASRGQAGTEAFF,TGTGCCAGCCGTGGGCAGGCGGGCACTGAAGCTTTCTTT
TRBJ2-3,TRBV5-5,few,-,CASSSHRGADTQYF,TGTGCCAGCAGCTCACACCGGGGGGCGGATACGCAGTATTTT
TRBJ2-2,TRBV9,-,TRBD2,CASSVGLAGPNTGELFF,TGTGCCAGCAGCGTAGGACTAGCGGGGCCGAACACCGGGGAGCTGTTTTTT
TRBJ1-1,TRBV4-2,few,TRBD1,CASSRGLTGAPSAEAFF,TGTGCCAGCAGCCGCGGACTGACAGGGGCCCCCTCCGCTGAAGCTTTCTTT
TRBJ1-4,TRBV6-1,-,-,CASSLTGNNEKLFF,TGTGCCAGCAGTTTGACAGGCAATAATGAAAAACTGTTTTTT
TRBJ2-2,TRBV3-1,-,TRBD1,CASSRQDRGVYNTGELFF,TGTGCCAGCAGCCGACAGGACAGGGGAGTTTATAACACCGGGGAGCTGTTTTTT
TRBJ2-7,TRBV7-9,few,TRBD2,CASSLLAGTYEQYF,TGTGCCAGCAGCTTACTAGCGGGCACCTACGAGCAGTACTTC